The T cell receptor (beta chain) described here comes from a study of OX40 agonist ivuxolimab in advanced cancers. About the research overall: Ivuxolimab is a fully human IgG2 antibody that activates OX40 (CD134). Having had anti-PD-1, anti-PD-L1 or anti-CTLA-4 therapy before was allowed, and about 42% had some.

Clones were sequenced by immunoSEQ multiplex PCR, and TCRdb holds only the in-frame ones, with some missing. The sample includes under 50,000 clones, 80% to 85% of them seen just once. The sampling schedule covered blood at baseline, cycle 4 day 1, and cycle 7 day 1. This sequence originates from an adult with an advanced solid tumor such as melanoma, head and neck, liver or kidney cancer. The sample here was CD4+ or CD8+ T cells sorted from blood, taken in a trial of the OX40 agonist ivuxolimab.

The CDR3 DNA sequence: TGCAGCGTTGAGGACGGGAACACCGGGGAGCTGTTTTTT. This sequence encodes CSVEDGNTGELFF. This rearrangement joins TRBV29-1 to TRBJ2-2; D gene ambiguous. The CDR3 is 13 residues long. V was trimmed by 3 bases and J by 1 base, leaving 6 bases between them. Germline lookup yields CDR1 SQVTM and CDR2 ANQGSEA.